This T cell receptor (beta chain) is drawn from a study of CD8 T cells in Susac syndrome. After extraction with the RNeasy kit, 0.5 to 1 ug of the RNA was reverse transcribed using random hexamers. Amplification of TCR beta CDR3 used immunoSEQ multiplex PCR across 54 Vbeta and 13 Jbeta. MiXCR, run by TCRdb on the immunoSEQ multiplex PCR reads, gives a single entry per CDR3 protein. The repertoire holds about 150,000 distinct CDR3 sequences, roughly 95% seen once, with around 0.15% in the top ten. TCR beta sequences were obtained from blood CD8+ and CD4+ T cells. Purification of the CD8+ and CD4+ T cells relied on negative isolation, and TEMRA cells underwent FACS enrichment. Material for sequencing was CD8+ T cells from PBMCs. The TCR originated in a human donor with multiple sclerosis.

This CDR3 reads CASSEGVSSGSYEQYF. The CDR3 nucleotides read TGTGCCAGCAGTGAAGGGGTGTCTAGCGGGAGCTACGAGCAGTACTTC. V gene TRBV6-1 combines with J gene TRBJ2-7; 10 positions match TRBD2. With V trimmed by 1 base and J by 3 bases, 6 bases remained unmatched. CDR3 length: 16 amino acids. The germline gives CDR1 MNHNS, CDR2 SASEGT.